Presented here are 28 T cell receptor beta chains from one specimen sequenced in a study of response to subunit inactivated influenza vaccine. In TCRdb, the RT-PCR reads were re-called with MiXCR into one record per CDR3 protein. Counted here are about 190,000 distinct CDR3 sequences, about 15% occurring once; the ten biggest clones make up roughly 24%. The specimen was CD8+ T cells sorted from PBMCs, collected approximately 5 days after vaccination. The receptors shown here come from a man aged 50 or older who received an inactivated influenza vaccine.

The chain links TRBV20-1 to TRBJ2-5, with D perhaps TRBD2 (5 bases). CDR1 and CDR2 (germline): DFQATT, SNEGSKA (reference sequence). Trimming left V 0 bases short and J 2 bases short, with 16 bases between. The CDR3 runs 16 residues. CDR3 amino acids: CSAREGWIGLQETQYF. CDR3 in DNA: TGCAGTGCTAGAGAGGGCTGGATAGGACTTCAAGAGACCCAGTACTTC.

This clonotype has just a few counts. The J gene is TRBJ2-1, the V gene TRBV20-1; either TRBD1 or TRBD2 may fit D (5 bases each). The CDR3 consists of 15 residues. Trimming took 1 base from V and 7 from J, leaving 17 bases between them. From germline, CDR1 is DFQATT and CDR2 SNEGSKA (reference sequence). As DNA, the CDR3 is TGCAGTGCTAGAGCGAGAGGGGAAGTCTTTAATGAGCAGTTCTTC. This translates into CSARARGEVFNEQFF.

The chain couples TRBV7-9 to TRBJ2-7, with TRBD2 matching 14 bases. CDR1 is SEHNR, CDR2 FQNEAQ, per germline (reference sequence). With V trimmed by 4 bases and J by 0 bases, 5 bases remained unmatched. The CDR3 totals 17 residues. CDR3 nucleotides: TGTGCCAGCAGCTCATCCGGGACTAGCGGGAGCTCCTACGAGCAGTACTTC. Its translation is CASSSSGTSGSSYEQYF.

This clonotype was found a few times. This chain links TRBV9 with TRBJ2-3; 9 positions match TRBD2. V lost 4 bases and J lost 2; bases outside the gene matches: 5. Germline V lookup: CDR1 SGDLS, CDR2 YYNGEE. The CDR3 length is 15 residues. CDR3 amino acids: CASSPWTSDTDTQYF. As DNA, the CDR3 is TGTGCCAGCAGCCCTTGGACTAGCGACACAGATACGCAGTATTTT.

CDR3 in amino acids: CAGSKLGAVDEQFF. The CDR3 DNA sequence: TGTGCCGGAAGTAAGTTGGGGGCCGTTGATGAGCAGTTCTTC. J is TRBJ2-1 and V is TRBV28; maybe TRBD1 (6 bases). Trimming took off 11 bases at V and 8 bases at J, with 22 bases between the two ends. The length of the CDR3 is 14 residues. Germline values: CDR1 MDHEN, CDR2 SYDVKM.

This clonotype was recorded a few times. J is TRBJ2-7 and V is TRBV20-1; D gene unclear. This CDR3 is built from 13 residues. Germline lookup yields CDR1 DFQATT and CDR2 SNEGSKA (reference sequence). Trimming left V 6 bases short and J 2 bases short, with 14 bases between. The CDR3 DNA follows: TGCAGTGCCACCTGGCCGAGCCCCTACGAGCAGTACTTC. It yields the protein CSATWPSPYEQYF.

V gene TRBV20-1 combines with J gene TRBJ1-5; a possible D gene is TRBD1 (6 bases). Germline V gene sequence: CDR1 DFQATT, CDR2 SNEGSKA (reference sequence). Trimming pared 5 bases from V and 4 bases from J, leaving 12 bases between. The CDR3 is made up of 13 amino acids. For the CDR3, the DNA is TGCAGTGCTGATACAGGGCTGAATCAGCCCCAGCATTTT. Encoded protein: CSADTGLNQPQHF.

About this clonotype itself: Being one base from a much bigger clone, this may be a read error. The chain employs TRBV6-1 and TRBJ2-3, with TRBD2 identical over 12 bases. The length of the CDR3 is 16 residues. The germline V gene has CDR1 MNHNS and CDR2 SASEGT. The CDR3 sequence: CASSQGLAGSTDMQYF. The CDR3 DNA follows: TGTGCCAGCAGTCAAGGACTAGCGGGGAGCACAGATATGCAGTATTTT.

This clonotype was detected many times. The CDR3 reads CASSLGYYEQYF. The CDR3 nucleotides are TGTGCCAGCAGCTTAGGATACTACGAGCAGTACTTC. This rearrangement joins TRBV7-9 to TRBJ2-7, with unresolved D. The V end was cut by 1 base, the J end by 3 bases, with 4 bases between. The germline CDR1 and CDR2 sequences are SEHNR and FQNEAQ (reference sequence). The CDR3 is 12 residues long.

This clonotype was found a few times. This chain joins TRBV7-8 and TRBJ2-1; TRBD2 is a possible D gene (6 bases). Germline assignment: CDR1 SGHVS and CDR2 FQNEAQ. V gave up 5 bases and J gave up 7 bases, with 12 bases separating them. The CDR3 consists of 13 residues. CDR3: CASSMGLANEQFF. The CDR3 DNA sequence: TGTGCCAGCAGCATGGGACTGGCGAATGAGCAGTTCTTC.

In its sample, this clonotype was seen many times. The V and J genes are TRBV4-3 and TRBJ2-2; D assignment may be TRBD1 or TRBD2 (5 bases each). Trimming removed 0 bases from V and 1 base from J, with 12 bases in between. The length of the CDR3 is 17 residues. CDR1 and CDR2 from the germline V gene are LGHNA and YSLEER. CDR3 sequence reads: CASSQDTTGLNTGELFF. CDR3 in DNA: TGCGCCAGCAGCCAAGATACGACGGGGCTGAACACCGGGGAGCTGTTTTTT.

In its sample, this clonotype was seen many times. The V gene is TRBV9, the J gene TRBJ2-5; 11 bases fit TRBD2. V lost 2 bases to trimming and J lost 4 bases; unmatched junction nucleotides: 7. The CDR3 has 16 residues. The V gene's germline CDR1 is SGDLS and CDR2 YYNGEE. The CDR3 protein is CASSVGIAGGRETQYF. The CDR3, as DNA: TGTGCCAGCAGCGTCGGTATAGCGGGAGGGAGAGAGACCCAGTACTTC.

V and J are TRBV6-2 or TRBV6-3 and TRBJ2-7, with 12 bases identical to TRBD2. Germline lookup yields CDR1 MNHEY and CDR2 SVGEGT. This CDR3 comprises 18 residues. V shed 2 bases, J shed 2 bases, and the junction held 10 bases outside the gene matches. Written as DNA, the CDR3 is TGTGCCAGCAGTTACCTACAGGCGGGACTAGCGGGCACCTACGAGCAGTACTTC. Translated: CASSYLQAGLAGTYEQYF.

As concerns this clonotype: At one of its ends the junction is not consistent with the germline gene, which may arise from a read error. V is TRBV4-3 and J is TRBJ1-4; D is possibly TRBD1 (6 bases). The CDR3 length is 17 residues. CDR1 is LGHNA, CDR2 YSLEER, per germline. The CDR3 DNA reads as TGCGACAGCAGCCCCCGAACAGGGCCCCCTACTAATGAAAAACTGTTTTTT. This encodes CDSSPRTGPPTNEKLFF.

The chain combines TRBV6-2 or TRBV6-3 with TRBJ2-3, with 10 bases matching TRBD2. Germline V CDR1 and CDR2: MNHEY, SVGEGT. The V and J ends lost 1 base and 4 bases, in that order; junction bases with no gene match: 8. The CDR3 spans 17 residues. For the CDR3, the DNA is TGTGCCAGCAGTTACTTGTCTAGCGGGAGTATGGCAGATACGCAGTATTTT. It codes for CASSYLSSGSMADTQYF.

This clonotype was observed a handful of times. The rearrangement joins TRBV7-9 to TRBJ2-1; D is unresolved. Between the trimmed V and J ends, which lost 3 bases and 7 bases, there was a span of 10 bases. Germline V CDR1 and CDR2: SEHNR, FQNEAQ (reference sequence). CDR3 length: 13 residues. The CDR3, as DNA: TGTGCCAGCAGCTTGAACAGCGTGAATGAGCAGTTCTTC. It specifies CASSLNSVNEQFF. Looking up the rest from reference TRBV7-9 and TRBJ2-1 gives the full variable domain: DTGVSQNPRHKITKRGQNVTFRCDPISEHNRLYWYRQTLGQGPEFLTYFQNEAQLEKSRLLSDRFSAERPKGSFSTLEIQRTEQGDSAMYLCASSLNSVNEQFFGPGTRLTVL.

The chain has TRBV9 and TRBJ2-3; 8 bases fit TRBD2. The V and J ends lost 4 bases and 6 bases, in that order; junction bases with no gene match: 7. This CDR3 has 14 amino acids. Germline V CDR1 and CDR2: SGDLS, YYNGEE. This chain's CDR3 is CASSPGGGPDTQYF. Here the CDR3 DNA reads TGTGCCAGCAGCCCCGGCGGGGGGCCGGATACGCAGTATTTT.

This clonotype has just a few counts. J is TRBJ1-5 and V is TRBV4-3; D not certain. The ends were cut back, 0 bases at V and 9 bases at J, with 9 bases in the middle. The CDR3 consists of 13 residues. The germline gives CDR1 LGHNA, CDR2 YSLEER. The CDR3 reads CASSQEGMRPQHF. CDR3 in DNA: TGCGCCAGCAGCCAAGAAGGGATGCGGCCCCAGCATTTT.

This chain connects TRBV12-3 or TRBV12-4 to TRBJ2-7; D gene ambiguous. The V end lost 2 bases, the J end lost 3 bases, and 11 bases lay between the germline ends. The CDR3 has 14 residues. CDR3 region: CASSLNTDLYEQYF. CDR3 bases: TGTGCCAGCAGTTTAAACACAGATCTCTACGAGCAGTACTTC.

This CDR3 reads CASSEFAGTTNTEAFF. CDR3 nucleotide sequence: TGTGCCAGCAGTGAATTTGCAGGGACTACGAACACTGAAGCTTTCTTT. This chain links TRBV2 with TRBJ1-1; D is perhaps TRBD1 (5 bases). The V end lost 2 bases, the J end lost 1 base, and 14 bases lay between the germline ends. In germline, CDR1 is SNHLY, CDR2 FYNNEI. The CDR3 has 16 amino acids.

The rearrangement uses TRBV10-3 and TRBJ1-5, with D possibly matching TRBD1 (5 bases). The CDR3 has 14 amino acids. The V gene lost 0 bases and the J gene lost 2 bases, with 5 bases spanning the gap. Germline V gene sequence: CDR1 ENHRY, CDR2 SYGVKD. The chain's CDR3 is CAISESGGNQPQHF. DNA of the CDR3: TGTGCCATCAGTGAGTCAGGGGGCAATCAGCCCCAGCATTTT.

This clonotype showed up just a few times. The chain links TRBV5-5 to TRBJ2-5; 7 bases are shared with TRBD1. Germline V gene sequence: CDR1 SGHKS, CDR2 YYEKEE (reference sequence). This CDR3 comprises 15 residues. The V gene end was trimmed by 6 bases and the J gene end by 0 bases; junction bases not matched to a gene: 8. The CDR3 spells CASTLGDSYQETQYF. The CDR3 DNA is TGTGCCAGCACCCTAGGGGACAGCTACCAAGAGACCCAGTACTTC.

This clonotype has more than one count but fewer than ten. The rearrangement uses TRBV5-1 and TRBJ2-3, with D tentatively TRBD1 (5 bases). Germline V gene lookup returns CDR1 SGHRS and CDR2 YFSETQ. Trimming took off 2 bases at V and 1 base at J, with 11 bases between the two ends. The CDR3 spans 15 residues. The CDR3 region has the DNA TGCGCCAGCAGCTTATCAGGGTATGGCACAGATACGCAGTATTTT. Its protein is CASSLSGYGTDTQYF.

This clonotype was recorded a few times. The chain links TRBV29-1 to TRBJ2-7, with 8 bases aligning to TRBD1. The CDR3 totals 14 residues. Germline CDR1 and CDR2: SQVTM and ANQGSEA. With V trimmed by 1 base and J by 4 bases, 6 bases remained unmatched. CDR3 region: CSVEGTGPPYEQYF. In nucleotides, the CDR3 is TGCAGCGTTGAAGGGACAGGGCCCCCTTACGAGCAGTACTTC.

This clonotype was picked up a small number of times. The CDR3 sequence: CASSPVDDEQYF. The CDR3, as DNA: TGTGCCAGCTCACCGGTAGATGACGAGCAGTACTTC. The J gene is TRBJ2-7, the V gene TRBV18; no definite D call. Germline CDR1 reads KGHSH; CDR2 reads LQKENI. The CDR3 runs to 12 residues. V gave up 3 bases and J gave up 5 bases, with 8 bases separating them.

The V gene is TRBV28, the J gene TRBJ2-5; 9 nucleotides align to TRBD2. The germline gives CDR1 MDHEN, CDR2 SYDVKM. The CDR3 contains 14 residues. After removal of 4 bases from V and 5 bases from J, the junction contained 5 bases not matched to a gene. CDR3 region: CASSSPAGGETQYF. For the CDR3, the DNA is TGTGCCAGCAGTTCCCCAGCGGGGGGTGAGACCCAGTACTTC.

This chain uses TRBV4-1 with TRBJ1-2, with no clear D. The CDR3 loop spans 11 amino acids. Germline V gene lookup returns CDR1 MGHRA and CDR2 YSYEKL. V lost 2 bases to trimming and J lost 8 bases, with 6 bases between them. CDR3: CASSQRSGYTF. Here the CDR3 DNA reads TGCGCCAGCAGCCAAAGGAGCGGCTACACCTTC.

This clonotype came up a few times. This chain connects TRBV5-6 to TRBJ2-7, with D maybe TRBD1 (6 bases). Germline values: CDR1 SGHDT, CDR2 YYEEEE. The CDR3 loop spans 14 amino acids. Trimming shortened V by 3 bases and J by 4 bases, and 14 bases separated the two germline ends. The CDR3 reads CASSWGTSDYEQYF. The CDR3 region has the DNA TGTGCCAGCAGCTGGGGGACATCTGATTACGAGCAGTACTTC.